This T cell receptor (beta chain) was recovered during a study of blood T cell repertoires in COVID-19. Original data processing: Researchers report that nucleated cell counts were estimated from reference gene primer amplification. Sequencing used immunoSEQ multiplex PCR; TCRdb keeps in-frame clones, though not all of them. V, J and clone size reflect that table, while D and trimming were determined from the DNA. The sample lists under 350,000 clones; roughly 85% were seen once. Assignment of participants to cohorts was predicated upon participant-reported clinical history. This TCR was sampled from a middle-aged woman with acute COVID-19. Sequencing input: PBMCs or T cells enriched from blood (not recorded which).

The CDR3 protein is CASSPRGPSYEQYF. CDR3 DNA sequence: TGTGCCAGCAGTCCGCGGGGGCCCTCCTACGAGCAGTACTTC. The V and J genes are TRBV27 and TRBJ2-7, with a tentative D call TRBD2 (7 bases). Germline CDR1 and CDR2: MNHEY and SMNVEV (reference sequence). The V end lost 5 bases, the J end lost 0 bases, and 11 bases lay between the germline ends. The CDR3 is 14 amino acids.